These T cell receptor beta chains were read from a single sample in a study of identical twins. TCRdb reprocessed the 5' RACE reads with MiXCR, giving one entry per CDR3 protein. The sample has some 1,600,000 distinct CDR3 sequences; about 32% are singletons. Sequencing was done on a sample of cord blood. The receptors were sampled from a newborn girl in good health. Each CDR3 is given with its conserved first and last residue. The order of the fields is J gene, clone size, V gene, D gene, CDR3 protein, CDR3 DNA. D genes are given only for firm matches. Clone size is given for some rows only: seen once, a few or many times, or a class if the clone is expanded.

TRBJ2-3 . TRBV11-2 . CASSLGATITDTQYF TGTGCCAGCAGCTTAGGTGCTACTATCACAGATACGCAGTATTTT
TRBJ2-1 many TRBV27 TRBD2 CASSLPASGSAYNEQFF TGTGCCAGCAGTTTACCGGCTAGCGGGAGTGCCTACAATGAGCAGTTCTTC
TRBJ2-5 many TRBV4-2 TRBD2 CASSQRATSGKETQYF TGTGCCAGCAGCCAAAGAGCGACTAGCGGGAAAGAGACCCAGTACTTC
TRBJ1-1 . TRBV12-3/TRBV12-4 . CASNLGGGYAFF TGTGCCAGCAACCTTGGGGGAGGGTACGCTTTCTTT
TRBJ2-5 few TRBV5-1 TRBD1 CASPTGAETQYF TGCGCCAGTCCGACAGGGGCAGAGACCCAGTACTTC
TRBJ2-7 few TRBV11-2 . CASSLDWDTSYEQYF TGTGCCAGCAGCTTAGATTGGGACACCTCCTACGAGCAGTACTTC
TRBJ1-4 few TRBV2 . CASSAGQGNNEKLFF TGTGCCAGCAGTGCCGGGCAGGGGAATAATGAAAAACTGTTTTTT
TRBJ2-1 few TRBV2 TRBD2 CASSRLAIYNEQFF TGTGCCAGCAGCCGACTAGCAATCTACAATGAGCAGTTCTTC
TRBJ2-7 few TRBV29-1 . CSVAGQRTGGFSYEQYF TGCAGCGTTGCGGGCCAAAGAACGGGGGGCTTCTCCTACGAGCAGTACTTC
TRBJ1-1 few TRBV27 . CASSSGVHTEAFF TGTGCCAGCAGTTCCGGGGTACACACTGAAGCTTTCTTT
TRBJ1-2 . TRBV4-1 . CASSHLPTGPYGYTF TGCGCCAGCAGCCATCTTCCGACAGGACCGTATGGCTACACCTTC
TRBJ2-3 . TRBV7-9 TRBD2 CASSPGTSGGFGSTDTQYF TGTGCCAGCAGCCCGGGGACTAGCGGGGGCTTTGGTAGCACAGATACGCAGTATTTT
TRBJ2-5 . TRBV24-1 . CATSDPREGAWNEQYF TGTGCCACCAGTGATCCTCGGGAGGGGGCGTGGAATGAGCAGTACTTC
TRBJ2-5 . TRBV20-1 . CSARVQVTQETQYF TGCAGTGCTAGAGTACAGGTTACTCAAGAGACCCAGTACTTC
TRBJ2-7 once TRBV28 . CASSPTRTQYF TGTGCCAGCAGTCCTACTAGAACGCAGTACTTC
TRBJ2-1 many TRBV27 . CASSTRPNEQFF TGTGCCAGCAGTACCCGACCGAATGAGCAGTTCTTC
TRBJ2-7 . TRBV6-6 TRBD2 CASSSGRTNEQYF TGTGCCAGCAGTAGCGGGAGGACAAACGAGCAGTACTTC